The sequence of this T cell receptor (beta chain) was determined in a study of beta chain features in type 1 diabetes (dated by TCRdb to 2016 to 2019). Looking at the study overall: Patients and healthy donors did not differ in mean age, gender distribution, total cell number or subset yield. A total of 90 million to 130 million sorted cells were examined across all samples, and a strong correlation was observed between cell number per subset and RNA yield. In the study, TCRB repertoires of sorted circulating CD4+ T cell subsets from recently diagnosed type 1 diabetes patients were compared with those of matched healthy donors. Naive and central memory subsets were obtained from all 30 or so donors, but regulatory and stem cell-like memory subsets were isolated from only 8 patients and roughly 8 healthy donors. General conclusions and limits of the study: Type 1 diabetes patients showed a moderate but significant shortening of TCRB CDR3 length in all four CD4+ subsets. Fewer insertions and more nucleotide deletions at VDJ recombination sites were observed in patients with type 1 diabetes, implying thymic rearrangement abnormalities. Because the HLA sub-analyses included only small numbers of individuals, any influence of HLA type on TCRB rearrangement was left unresolved. Sequencing cDNA rather than genomic DNA could over-represent highly expressing activated cells, although activation and CD3 levels did not differ between groups. PCR might favor shorter templates, but patient and control samples were amplified and corrected together, so any skew would affect both groups equally. The naive, central memory and regulatory TCRB repertoires appeared to resemble one another more closely among patients than among healthy donors.

The High Capacity cDNA Reverse Transcription Kit was used to reverse transcribe all of the isolated RNA, meaning that expressed TCRB transcripts were what got sequenced. Deep immunoSEQ sequencing was performed on naive, central memory and regulatory T cell samples, with an average of about 3.57 million total reads per sample. Sorted cells were lysed in RLT buffer, and RNA was extracted using DNase-treated RNeasy Micro or Mini kits according to cell number. To prevent cross-contamination, each cell subset was processed individually, whereas patient and healthy donor samples were processed jointly. The immunoSEQ multiplex PCR was used to amplify TCRB sequences from cDNA, yielding 87-bp fragments that span the CDR3 region. Sequencing of the amplicons was done on the Illumina HiSeq platform. The paper's data handling went like this. PCR bias was corrected computationally using synthetic template baselines, and reads within Hamming distance 2 were collapsed, with unmergeable singletons discarded. Reads were aligned to IMGT to assign V, D and J genes, CDR3 length, and insertions or deletions at six rearrangement sites. Within each subset, clonotype counts were normalized to sorted cell number, after which true diversity and Gini coefficients were computed with the tcR R package. The overlap coefficient, calculated on TCRB nucleotide sequences, was used to measure repertoire sharing. TCRdb mirrors the immuneACCESS table, restricted to in-frame sequences. Some clones are absent from its copies; in checked studies, under half trace to an unresolved V gene, and the reason for the others is unknown. That table furnishes V, J and clone size, whereas the DNA furnished D and trimming. In all, the sample holds about 52,000 clones, and about 40% of those were seen once. Together, the top ten hold around 1.5% of the sample.

A single peripheral blood draw of about 116 mL on average was collected from each donor into heparinised tubes. Naive, central memory, regulatory and stem cell-like memory CD4+ T cells were sorted on a BD FACSAria II using a panel including CD45RO, CCR7, CD25, CD127, CD95 and CD27. A purity above 98% was achieved for all sorted populations. Right away, PBMCs were isolated by Lymphoprep density gradient centrifugation and were stained directly, with no culture step. So that batch effects would be minimized, each experiment stained and sorted samples in pairs, pairing one healthy donor with one patient. Remarks on this clone: There is no known antigen for this receptor. No qualities accompany the bases; no much larger clone lies one base away.

The germline V end is reduced by 0 bases and the J end by 6 bases; junction bases left unmatched: 9. Counted from cysteine to phenylalanine, this CDR3 has 16 amino acids. Only the CDR3 part of the read is kept: 48 bases, read in frame from the first base. Per the germline V gene (reference sequence), SGHNT is the CDR1 and YYREEE is the CDR2. The TCR sequence derives from a man aged 30 to 39 with type 1 diabetes. Material: Tregs from blood. Sample cell subset or site, as interpreted from the label and publication: regulatory CD4+ T cells. The chain employs TRBV5-4 and TRBJ2-1; 7 middle bases align to TRBD2. The DNA sequence is given as TGTGCCAGCAGCTTGGGCGGCGGGAGAAGGGCCAATGAGCAGTTCTTC. Translated, it reads CASSLGGGRRANEQFF.